The 27 T cell receptor beta chains listed next were all sequenced from one sample in a study of blood T cell repertoires in COVID-19. Only in-frame clones appear in the TCRdb table, and some are missing; sequencing was by immunoSEQ multiplex PCR. The sample includes about 100,000 clones, 81% of them seen just once. Input material: peripheral blood. These receptors were obtained from a man at least 80 years old with COVID-19, enrolled during active disease.

The chain employs TRBV19 and TRBJ1-4; the D gene is possibly TRBD1 (5 bases). V gave up 9 bases and J gave up 8 bases, with 19 bases separating them. CDR1 is LNHDA, CDR2 SQIVND, per germline (reference sequence). This CDR3 spans 14 amino acids. The CDR3: CASTMDIGIEKLFF. The DNA of the CDR3 is TGTGCCAGCACTATGGACATAGGAATCGAAAAACTGTTTTTT.

CDR3 sequence: CASSRRQGGQPQHF. As DNA, the CDR3 is TGTGCCAGCAGCAGACGACAGGGCGGTCAGCCCCAGCATTTT. The V gene is TRBV7-8, the J gene TRBJ1-5; 7 bases map to TRBD1. Trimming took 5 bases from V and 6 from J; bases not matched to a gene: 7. This CDR3 is 14 amino acids long. Germline V gene sequence: CDR1 SGHVS, CDR2 FQNEAQ.

The rearrangement uses TRBV27 and TRBJ2-3; tentative D call: TRBD1 (5 bases). The CDR3 loop spans 14 amino acids. Germline values: CDR1 MNHEY, CDR2 SMNVEV (reference sequence). Trimming removed 4 bases at V and 4 bases at J, with 12 bases between. This CDR3 reads CASSSPLTADTQYF. In DNA, the CDR3 is TGTGCCAGCAGTTCGCCTTTGACAGCAGATACGCAGTATTTT.

This clone was seen a handful of times. The chain couples TRBV20-1 to TRBJ2-3, with D unclear. The CDR3 is 12 residues long. CDR1 and CDR2 (germline): DFQATT, SNEGSKA (reference sequence). Trimming removed 3 bases at V and 2 bases at J, with 6 bases between. CDR3 coding DNA: TGCAGTGCTAGTCCCCTCACAGATACGCAGTATTTT. Its protein product is CSASPLTDTQYF.

The chain has TRBV3-1 (or the pseudogene TRBV3-2) and TRBJ1-5, with D perhaps TRBD1 (5 bases). CDR3 length: 18 amino acids. The germline gives CDR1 LGHDT, CDR2 YNNKEL (reference sequence). V gave up 1 base and J gave up 4 bases, with 20 bases separating them. CDR3 loop: CASSQAPPDRGMNQPQHF. CDR3 DNA sequence: TGTGCCAGCAGCCAAGCCCCCCCGGATAGGGGCATGAATCAGCCCCAGCATTTT.

J is TRBJ2-5 and V is TRBV6-1, with TRBD1 as a possible D gene (5 bases). Trimming took off 2 bases at V and 5 bases at J, with 21 bases between the two ends. The germline CDR1 and CDR2 sequences are MNHNS and SASEGT. This CDR3 contains 17 residues. This CDR3 reads CASSELGRATPWETQYF. The CDR3 DNA reads as TGTGCCAGCAGTGAACTCGGCAGGGCCACTCCGTGGGAGACCCAGTACTTC.

The rearrangement joins TRBV7-9 to TRBJ2-1, with D perhaps TRBD1 (5 bases). CDR1 is SEHNR and CDR2 is FQNEAQ in the germline V gene (reference sequence). Trimming took off 1 base at V and 0 bases at J, with 10 bases between the two ends. The CDR3 is 16 amino acids. CDR3 loop: CASSLGGPSSYNEQFF. The CDR3 DNA reads as TGTGCCAGCAGCTTAGGGGGCCCGAGCTCCTACAATGAGCAGTTCTTC.

The V and J genes are TRBV11-3 and TRBJ2-3, with 7 bases fitting TRBD2. After removal of 1 base from V and 0 bases from J, the junction contained 4 bases not matched to a gene. In germline, CDR1 is SGHNT, CDR2 YENEEA. CDR3 length: 16 amino acids. CDR3 loop: CASSLGLATSTDTQYF. The CDR3 DNA is TGTGCCAGCAGCTTAGGACTAGCAACTAGCACAGATACGCAGTATTTT.

The CDR3 DNA reads TGTGCCAGCTCACCAGGGGCTTCCACAGATACGCAGTATTTT. Translation: CASSPGASTDTQYF. This chain joins TRBV18 and TRBJ2-3, with D tentatively TRBD1 (5 bases). Germline V gives CDR1 KGHSH, CDR2 LQKENI. The V end was cut by 2 bases, the J end by 2 bases, with 8 bases between. The CDR3 extends over 14 amino acids. Filled out from reference TRBV18 and TRBJ2-3, the complete variable domain reads NAGVMQNPRHLVRRRGQEARLRCSPMKGHSHVYWYRQLPEEGLKFMVYLQKENIIDESGMPKERFSAEFPKEGPSILRIQQVVRGDSAAYFCASSPGASTDTQYFGPGTRLTVL.

This chain links TRBV12-3 or TRBV12-4 with TRBJ1-2, with D perhaps matching TRBD1 (6 bases). The CDR3 is 13 amino acids. V was trimmed by 6 bases and J by 10 bases, leaving 18 bases between them. CDR3 nucleotides: TGTGCCAGCAGCTACAGGGCACGTCATTTCTACACCTTC. Translating it yields CASSYRARHFYTF.

This clone was recorded a few times. The chain joins TRBV9 to TRBJ2-2, with TRBD2 identical over 8 bases. The CDR3 sequence is 17 residues long. Trimming at V came to 0 bases and at J to 3 bases, leaving 7 bases not matched to a gene. Germline V CDR1 and CDR2: SGDLS, YYNGEE. The DNA of the CDR3 is TGTGCCAGCAGCGTAGCTGACGGGAGGGCCTACACCGGGGAGCTGTTTTTT. This encodes CASSVADGRAYTGELFF.

The chain uses TRBV27 and TRBJ2-2; perhaps TRBD2 as D (6 bases). Trimming stripped 6 bases from V and 6 bases from J, with 14 bases between. Germline lookup yields CDR1 MNHEY and CDR2 SMNVEV (reference sequence). The CDR3 spans 14 residues. CDR3 amino acids: CASSRDSFSGELFF. Written as DNA, the CDR3 is TGTGCCAGCAGCCGGGACTCGTTTTCCGGGGAGCTGTTTTTT.

V and J are TRBV25-1 and TRBJ1-1; tentatively, D is TRBD1 (5 bases). Trimming shortened V by 4 bases and J by 5 bases, and 8 bases separated the two germline ends. Germline V CDR1 and CDR2: MGHDK, SYGVNS. The CDR3 has 12 amino acids. In nucleotides, the CDR3 is TGTGCCAGCAGTGTCCAGGGAACTGAAGCTTTCTTT. Residues: CASSVQGTEAFF. Full variable domain (rest looked up from reference TRBV25-1 and TRBJ1-1): EADIYQTPRYLVIGTGKKITLECSQTMGHDKMYWYQQDPGMELHLIHYSYGVNSTEKGDLSSESTVSRIRTEHFPLTLESARPSHTSQYLCASSVQGTEAFFGQGTRLTVV.

This rearrangement joins TRBV29-1 to TRBJ2-2; 8 bases match TRBD1. CDR3 length: 14 residues. V was clipped by 4 bases and J by 0 bases; unmatched bases: 1. CDR1 SQVTM and CDR2 ANQGSEA come from the germline V gene. In nucleotides, the CDR3 is TGCAGCGTTGTGACAGGGGCGAACACCGGGGAGCTGTTTTTT. Translation gives CSVVTGANTGELFF.

V usage is TRBV19 and J usage is TRBJ2-7, with D tentatively TRBD1 (6 bases). This CDR3 spans 14 amino acids. The V gene lost 9 bases and the J gene lost 0 bases, with 15 bases spanning the gap. CDR1 LNHDA and CDR2 SQIVND come from the germline V gene (reference sequence). DNA for the CDR3: TGTGCCAGCCGACTCCGGGACAACTCCTACGAGCAGTACTTC. Its translation is CASRLRDNSYEQYF.

CDR3 protein: CASSIRQGEGTEAFF. The CDR3 coding sequence is TGTGCCAGCAGTATACGACAGGGGGAGGGCACTGAAGCTTTCTTT. The genes are TRBV2 and TRBJ1-1; 9 nucleotides agree with TRBD1. CDR3 length: 15 amino acids. J was trimmed by 4 bases and V by 5 bases; bases with no gene match: 8. The germline V gene has CDR1 SNHLY and CDR2 FYNNEI.

The table lists this clone with a few counts. Within the sample, other DNA sequences also encode this same CDR3. This chain joins TRBV25-1 and TRBJ2-7, with a weak D call TRBD2 (7 bases). CDR3 length: 15 amino acids. Looked up from germline, CDR1 is MGHDK and CDR2 is SYGVNS. V was clipped by 6 bases and J by 2 bases, with 17 bases between them. The DNA of the CDR3 is TGTGCCAGCAGCGAGGGGGGCGGGAGACCCTACGAGCAGTACTTC. Translation: CASSEGGGRPYEQYF.

J is TRBJ2-5 and V is TRBV5-6; D is possibly TRBD2 (5 bases). The ends were cut back, 0 bases at V and 5 bases at J, with 11 bases in the middle. This CDR3 has 14 residues. Germline V lookup: CDR1 SGHDT, CDR2 YYEEEE. This chain's CDR3 is CASSLASSLETQYF. CDR3 bases: TGTGCCAGCAGCTTGGCCTCTAGCCTTGAGACCCAGTACTTC.

This clone was recorded once. The rearrangement joins TRBV5-1 to TRBJ1-2, with D unclear. The germline V and J ends were trimmed by 0 bases and 6 bases, with 15 bases remaining between them. The CDR3 is 15 amino acids. Germline values: CDR1 SGHRS, CDR2 YFSETQ. The CDR3 spells CASSLDPRLKNGYTF. The CDR3 DNA reads as TGCGCCAGCAGCTTGGATCCGAGGTTAAAAAATGGCTACACCTTC. Full variable domain (outside the CDR3, taken from reference TRBV5-1 and TRBJ1-2): KAGVTQTPRYLIKTRGQQVTLSCSPISGHRSVSWYQQTPGQGLQFLFEYFSETQRNKGNFPGRFSGRQFSNSRSEMNVSTLELGDSALYLCASSLDPRLKNGYTFGSGTRLTVV.

This clone appeared a single time. The chain combines TRBV29-1 with TRBJ2-5, with D possibly TRBD1 on 8 matching bases. Germline CDR1 reads SQVTM; CDR2 reads ANQGSEA. This CDR3 comprises 15 residues. The V gene lost 6 bases and the J gene lost 2 bases, with 19 bases spanning the gap. CDR3 region: CSVRGQGGAQETQYF. In DNA form, the CDR3 reads TGCAGCGTGAGAGGACAGGGAGGGGCTCAAGAGACCCAGTACTTC.

The genes are TRBV7-3 and TRBJ2-3, with 8 bases aligning to TRBD2. Unmatched junction bases numbered 4, after V lost 2 bases and J lost 0 bases. The CDR3 contains 16 residues. From germline, CDR1 is SGHTA and CDR2 FQGTGA. Here the CDR3 DNA reads TGTGCCAGCAGCTTAGCGGGGGGCCTTAGCACAGATACGCAGTATTTT. Translated: CASSLAGGLSTDTQYF.

This chain connects TRBV5-1 to TRBJ2-1; no clear D. The CDR3 is 15 amino acids. Between the trimmed V and J ends, which lost 3 bases and 0 bases, there was a span of 10 bases. The germline CDR1 and CDR2 sequences are SGHRS and YFSETQ. The CDR3 bases are TGCGCCAGCAGCTCAAAGATTAGCTCCTACAATGAGCAGTTCTTC. This gives the protein CASSSKISSYNEQFF.

This sequence joins TRBV7-3 and TRBJ1-2; 8 nucleotides agree with TRBD1. In germline, CDR1 is SGHTA, CDR2 FQGTGA. The CDR3 runs to 12 residues. The V and J ends lost 2 bases and 8 bases, in that order; junction bases with no gene match: 1. This CDR3 is CASSLGTGGYTF. In DNA form, the CDR3 reads TGTGCCAGCAGCTTAGGGACAGGAGGCTACACCTTC.

The gene calls are TRBV19 and TRBJ2-1; D possibly corresponds to TRBD1 (6 bases). CDR3 size: 15 residues. V lost 1 base, J lost 4 bases, and 11 bases lay in between. Germline CDR1 and CDR2: LNHDA and SQIVND (reference sequence). CDR3 residues: CASSIGSGVYNEQFF. CDR3 nucleotide sequence: TGTGCCAGTAGTATAGGGTCAGGGGTTTACAATGAGCAGTTCTTC.

The rearrangement links TRBV10-3 to TRBJ1-6, with 7 bases identical to TRBD1. Germline V gene sequence: CDR1 ENHRY, CDR2 SYGVKD. The CDR3 has 16 amino acids. V trimming: 5 bases; J trimming: 0 bases; junction bases outside the gene matches: 4. The CDR3 DNA reads TGTGCCATCAGTACAGGGGAGAGCTCCTATAATTCACCCCTCCACTTT. Its protein product is CAISTGESSYNSPLHF.

Written as DNA, the CDR3 is TGTGCCAGCAGCCAAACTCTAAGTCACAATGAGCAGTTCTTC. Encoded protein: CASSQTLSHNEQFF. The chain links TRBV3-1 (or the pseudogene TRBV3-2) to TRBJ2-1; unclear D gene. The CDR3 totals 14 residues. Germline CDR1 is LGHDT and CDR2 is YNNKEL (reference sequence). Trimming shortened V by 2 bases and J by 5 bases, and 10 bases separated the two germline ends.

J is TRBJ2-3 and V is TRBV6-6; D gene uncertain. CDR3 length: 13 amino acids. V lost 2 bases and J 6 bases, leaving 9 bases between the germline ends. Germline V gene lookup returns CDR1 MNHNY and CDR2 SVGAGI (reference sequence). CDR3 sequence: CASSYDIGDTQYF. The CDR3 region has the DNA TGTGCCAGCAGTTACGACATCGGCGATACGCAGTATTTT.